The next 22 T cell receptor beta chains were all read from a single sample in a study of T cells in localized non-small cell lung cancer. Only in-frame clones appear in the TCRdb table, and some are missing; sequencing was by immunoSEQ multiplex PCR. Here the sample spans approximately 32,000 clones, around 79% being singletons. Sequences were derived from peripheral blood, sampled before any cancer treatment. The source is a male donor aged 60 or over with stage III squamous cell lung carcinoma.

V usage is TRBV11-1 and J usage is TRBJ2-1, with D uncertain. Germline V gene sequence: CDR1 SGHAT, CDR2 FQDESV (reference sequence). The V and J ends lost 5 bases and 5 bases respectively, with 13 bases between them. This CDR3 has 14 amino acids. This CDR3 reads CASSLGRMHNEQFF. CDR3 DNA: TGTGCCAGCAGCCTCGGGCGGATGCACAATGAGCAGTTCTTC.

This clone was seen a single time. The genes are TRBV29-1 and TRBJ2-3; D perhaps matches TRBD2 (5 bases). V was pared by 2 bases and J by 6 bases, with 6 bases between. Germline V lookup: CDR1 SQVTM, CDR2 ANQGSEA. The CDR3 has 11 amino acids. CDR3 coding DNA: TGCAGCGTTGAACTAGCTGATACGCAGTATTTT. This sequence encodes CSVELADTQYF.

The V gene is TRBV6-5, the J gene TRBJ2-1, with 10 bases matching TRBD2. Trimming took 7 bases from V and 7 from J; bases not matched to a gene: 7. The length of the CDR3 is 14 residues. Per the germline V gene, CDR1 is MNHEY and CDR2 is SVGAGI. The CDR3 here is CASTLAGAANEQFF. The CDR3 nucleotides read TGTGCCAGCACCCTAGCGGGAGCTGCGAATGAGCAGTTCTTC.

The J gene is TRBJ2-7, the V gene TRBV30; TRBD2 aligns across 11 bases. The J segment lost 4 bases and the V segment lost 2 bases, leaving 4 bases of the junction unmatched. In germline, CDR1 is GTSNPN, CDR2 SVGIG (reference sequence). The CDR3 totals 14 residues. CDR3 in amino acids: CAWSRTSGFYEQYF. CDR3 nucleotide sequence: TGTGCCTGGAGTAGGACTAGCGGGTTTTACGAGCAGTACTTC.

The chain is built from TRBV6-1 and TRBJ1-4, with 7 bases that match TRBD1. The germline gives CDR1 MNHNS, CDR2 SASEGT. The CDR3 is made up of 13 amino acids. Losses at the gene ends were 6 bases for V and 8 bases for J; bases not matched to a gene: 6. DNA of the CDR3: TGTGCCAGCAGAGGACAGGAGGGGGAAAAACTGTTTTTT. Translating it yields CASRGQEGEKLFF.

The V and J genes are TRBV5-1 and TRBJ2-1; D uncertain. Germline V gene data show CDR1 as SGHRS and CDR2 as YFSETQ. V gave up 7 bases and J gave up 0 bases, with 11 bases separating them. CDR3 length: 14 amino acids. The CDR3 region has the DNA TGCGCCAGCGGACGGGTTTTCTCCTACAATGAGCAGTTCTTC. Amino acids: CASGRVFSYNEQFF.

The chain links TRBV14 to TRBJ1-2; no firm D call. CDR1 SGHDN and CDR2 FVKESK come from the germline V gene. V gave up 2 bases and J gave up 0 bases, with 7 bases separating them. This CDR3 region has 14 residues. As DNA, the CDR3 is TGTGCCAGCAGCCAAAGTACAGCTAACTATGGCTACACCTTC. Its protein product is CASSQSTANYGYTF.

The CDR3 loop is CASSEPGKGNTEAFF. The CDR3 region has the DNA TGCGCCAGCAGTGAACCGGGTAAGGGGAACACTGAAGCTTTCTTT. This rearrangement joins TRBV10-1 to TRBJ1-1; no firm D call. The CDR3 is 15 residues long. Germline V CDR1 and CDR2: WNHNN, SYGVQD (reference sequence). V was cut by 3 bases and J by 1 base, with 12 bases left in between.

The V gene is TRBV30, the J gene TRBJ2-3; no definite D call. This CDR3 comprises 11 residues. The V gene lost 2 bases and the J gene lost 5 bases, with 5 bases spanning the gap. CDR1 and CDR2 from the germline V gene are GTSNPN and SVGIG (reference sequence). The CDR3 region is CAWSYGDTQYF. Written as DNA, the CDR3 is TGTGCCTGGAGTTACGGAGATACGCAGTATTTT.

The chain combines TRBV18 with TRBJ2-7; possible D gene TRBD1, 6 bases. The ends were cut back, 0 bases at V and 5 bases at J, with 17 bases in the middle. The CDR3 contains 16 residues. Germline V gene data show CDR1 as KGHSH and CDR2 as LQKENI. The CDR3 coding sequence is TGTGCCAGCTCACCACCTTTGGCGACAGGCATCCACGAGCAGTACTTC. Protein product: CASSPPLATGIHEQYF.

The rearrangement uses TRBV6-6 and TRBJ1-1, with D hard to call. V lost 2 bases and J 0 bases, leaving 7 bases between the germline ends. Germline-derived CDR1 and CDR2 are MNHNY and SVGAGI (reference sequence). CDR3 length: 14 residues. The CDR3 DNA is TGTGCCAGCAGTTACGCGAATATGAACACTGAAGCTTTCTTT. This sequence encodes CASSYANMNTEAFF.

This chain links TRBV9 with TRBJ1-1; D is possibly TRBD1 (5 bases). Trimming left V 3 bases short and J 0 bases short, with 9 bases between. Germline V gene lookup returns CDR1 SGDLS and CDR2 YYNGEE. The CDR3 has 14 residues. For the CDR3, the DNA is TGTGCCAGCAGCGCCGACAGCTTGAACACTGAAGCTTTCTTT. Its protein is CASSADSLNTEAFF. The full variable domain, rest sourced from reference TRBV9 and TRBJ1-1, is DSGVTQTPKHLITATGQRVTLRCSPRSGDLSVYWYQQSLDQGLQFLIQYYNGEERAKGNILERFSAQQFPDLHSELNLSSLELGDSALYFCASSADSLNTEAFFGQGTRLTVV.

In this sample, this clone is medium-sized. The chain joins TRBV6-1 to TRBJ1-2; D not certain. The CDR3 has 16 residues. Germline values: CDR1 MNHNS, CDR2 SASEGT. The V end lost 0 bases, the J end lost 6 bases, and 17 bases lay between the germline ends. Written as DNA, the CDR3 is TGTGCCAGCAGTGAAGCAGCCAGGCCCTACCGGGATGGCTACACCTTC. This codes for CASSEAARPYRDGYTF.

The chain combines TRBV11-1 with TRBJ2-7, with D possibly matching TRBD2 (6 bases). This CDR3 is built from 13 residues. CDR1 SGHAT and CDR2 FQDESV come from the germline V gene (reference sequence). Trimming removed 5 bases at V and 0 bases at J, with 8 bases between. The CDR3 loop is CASSRGFSYEQYF. The CDR3, as DNA: TGTGCCAGCAGCCGGGGGTTCTCCTACGAGCAGTACTTC.

The rearrangement joins TRBV10-2 to TRBJ1-1; D remains ambiguous. The germline CDR1 and CDR2 sequences are WSHSY and SAAADI. V lost 1 base, J lost 4 bases, and 13 bases lay in between. The CDR3 loop spans 15 amino acids. CDR3 residues: CASSEFGSRGTEAFF. The CDR3 bases are TGCGCCAGCAGTGAGTTCGGGTCTCGGGGCACTGAAGCTTTCTTT.

CDR3 sequence (DNA): TGTGCCACCAGCTATAGGGGGGCGGAGACCCAGTACTTC. Its protein product is CATSYRGAETQYF. The V call is TRBV15, the J call TRBJ2-5; D may correspond to TRBD1 or TRBD2 (6 bases each). V shed 5 bases and J shed 5 bases, with 12 bases lying between them. The CDR3 runs 13 residues. The V gene's germline CDR1 is LNHNV and CDR2 YYDKDF (reference sequence).

The chain links TRBV6-1 to TRBJ2-7; D tentatively fits TRBD1 or TRBD2 (5 bases each). The CDR3 sequence is 12 residues long. V gave up 5 bases and J gave up 4 bases, with 9 bases separating them. CDR1 is MNHNS, CDR2 SASEGT, per germline. CDR3 coding DNA: TGTGCCAGCAGTCAAGAGGGGTACGAGCAGTACTTC. This encodes CASSQEGYEQYF.

The gene calls are TRBV4-1 and TRBJ2-7, with TRBD2 matching 13 bases. The germline V gene has CDR1 MGHRA and CDR2 YSYEKL. The CDR3 contains 15 residues. Trimming removed 3 bases from V and 5 bases from J; junction bases left unmatched: 4. CDR3 sequence reads: CASSQMGLAGNEQYF. The CDR3 DNA sequence: TGCGCCAGCAGCCAGATGGGACTAGCGGGAAACGAGCAGTACTTC.

The chain has TRBV2 and TRBJ2-5; D call uncertain. This CDR3 is built from 15 residues. V was clipped by 7 bases and J by 5 bases, with 20 bases between them. CDR1 SNHLY and CDR2 FYNNEI come from the germline V gene. The CDR3 spells CASTRSRLGGETQYF. CDR3 DNA: TGTGCCAGCACCCGAAGCCGATTGGGTGGGGAGACCCAGTACTTC.

This clone was counted a few times. The rearrangement joins TRBV5-4 to TRBJ1-2; 7 positions match TRBD1. V shed 2 bases, J shed 3 bases, and the junction held 7 bases outside the gene matches. Per germline, CDR1 SGHNT and CDR2 YYREEE (reference sequence). CDR3 length: 15 amino acids. CDR3 sequence: CASSFDRDIHYGYTF. In nucleotides, the CDR3 is TGTGCCAGCAGCTTTGACAGGGACATTCACTATGGCTACACCTTC.

The rearrangement uses TRBV6-1 and TRBJ2-7, with a weak D call TRBD2 (6 bases). Deletions cut 7 bases from V and 0 bases from J, with 10 bases between. The CDR3 has 13 amino acids. Germline V gene lookup returns CDR1 MNHNS and CDR2 SASEGT. The CDR3 coding sequence is TGTGCCAGCACCCGGGGGAACTCCTACGAGCAGTACTTC. As protein: CASTRGNSYEQYF.

The chain combines TRBV5-8 with TRBJ1-6; TRBD1 might be the D (5 bases). Germline assignment: CDR1 SGHTS and CDR2 YDEGEE. Trimming shortened V by 3 bases and J by 8 bases, and 15 bases separated the two germline ends. The CDR3 covers 15 residues. This CDR3 is CASSSGPMTDSPLHF. DNA for the CDR3: TGTGCCAGCAGCTCCGGCCCCATGACAGATTCACCCCTCCACTTT.